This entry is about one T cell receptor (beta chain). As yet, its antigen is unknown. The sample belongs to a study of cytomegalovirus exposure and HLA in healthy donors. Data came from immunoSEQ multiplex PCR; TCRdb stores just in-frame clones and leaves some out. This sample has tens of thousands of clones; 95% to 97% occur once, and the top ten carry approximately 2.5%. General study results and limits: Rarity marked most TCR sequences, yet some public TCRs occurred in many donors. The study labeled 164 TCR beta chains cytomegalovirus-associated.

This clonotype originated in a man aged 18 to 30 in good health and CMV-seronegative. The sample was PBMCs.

The CDR3 coding sequence is TGCGCCAGCAGCCAAGGGGGCCCCGGGGAGCTGTTTTTT. As protein: CASSQGGPGELFF. The chain has TRBV4-1 and TRBJ2-2; TRBD1 is a possible D gene (5 bases). Germline CDR1 and CDR2: MGHRA and YSYEKL. The CDR3 sequence is 13 residues long. Trimming shortened V by 1 base and J by 6 bases, and 6 bases separated the two germline ends.